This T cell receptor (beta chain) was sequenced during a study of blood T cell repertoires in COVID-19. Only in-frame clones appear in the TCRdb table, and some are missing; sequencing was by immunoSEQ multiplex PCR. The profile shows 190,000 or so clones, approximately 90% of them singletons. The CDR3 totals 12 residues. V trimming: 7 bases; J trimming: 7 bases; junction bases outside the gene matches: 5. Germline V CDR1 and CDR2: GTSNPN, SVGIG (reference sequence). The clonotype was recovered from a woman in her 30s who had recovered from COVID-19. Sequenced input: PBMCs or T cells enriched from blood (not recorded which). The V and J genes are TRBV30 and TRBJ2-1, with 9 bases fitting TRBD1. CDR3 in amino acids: CASDRGGNEQFF. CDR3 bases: TGTGCCTCGGACAGGGGCGGGAATGAGCAGTTCTTC.